This T cell receptor beta chain was retrieved from a study of CD8+ T cells in alopecia areata. Findings of the study overall: Relative to mice, TCR sharing across patients was less clear, a difference possibly HLA-related.

In the case of this clone: Its specificity is unknown.

Sequencing templates came from extracted RNA that was reverse transcribed into cDNA. Profiling relied on immunoSEQ multiplex PCR, and the TCRdb table lists in-frame clones only, not all of them. The sample consists of some 150,000 clones, around half of them appearing once. Sequencing used CD8+ T cells sorted from blood, obtained at week 0. The TCR sequence derives from a human donor with alopecia areata.

The CDR3 reads CASSLSTAREQYF. CDR3 DNA sequence: TGTGCCAGCAGTTTATCGACAGCGAGGGAGCAGTACTTC. The chain employs TRBV27 and TRBJ2-7; the D gene is possibly TRBD1 (5 bases). Per germline, CDR1 MNHEY and CDR2 SMNVEV (reference sequence). Trimming cost V 0 bases and J 7 bases, with 10 bases left between them. The CDR3 spans 13 residues.